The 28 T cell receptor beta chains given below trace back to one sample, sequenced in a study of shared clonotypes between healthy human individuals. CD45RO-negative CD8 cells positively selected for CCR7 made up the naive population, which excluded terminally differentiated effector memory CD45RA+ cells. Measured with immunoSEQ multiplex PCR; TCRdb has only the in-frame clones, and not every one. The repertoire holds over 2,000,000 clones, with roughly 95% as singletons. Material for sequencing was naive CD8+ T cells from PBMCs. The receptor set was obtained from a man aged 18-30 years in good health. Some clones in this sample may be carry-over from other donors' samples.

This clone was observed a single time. The CDR3 sequence is CAWGDRSRGTDTQYF. As DNA, the CDR3 is TGTGCCTGGGGGGACAGGTCGAGGGGCACAGATACGCAGTATTTT. The chain is built from TRBV30 and TRBJ2-3, with TRBD1 identical over 8 bases. Germline CDR1 is GTSNPN and CDR2 is SVGIG (reference sequence). The CDR3 length is 15 residues. Trimming at V came to 5 bases and at J to 1 base, leaving 8 bases not matched to a gene.

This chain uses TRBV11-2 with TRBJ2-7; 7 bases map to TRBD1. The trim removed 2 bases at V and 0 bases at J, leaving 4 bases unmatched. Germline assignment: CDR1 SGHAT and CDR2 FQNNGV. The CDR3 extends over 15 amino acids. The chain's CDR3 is CASSLFAGGSYEQYF. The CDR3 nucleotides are TGTGCCAGCAGCTTATTTGCAGGGGGCTCCTACGAGCAGTACTTC.

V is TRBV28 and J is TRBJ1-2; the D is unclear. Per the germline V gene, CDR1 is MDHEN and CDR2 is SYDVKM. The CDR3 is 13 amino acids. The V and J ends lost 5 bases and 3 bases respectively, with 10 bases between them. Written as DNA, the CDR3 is TGTGCCAGCAGTATCACCGGGGACTATGGCTACACCTTC. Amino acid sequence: CASSITGDYGYTF.

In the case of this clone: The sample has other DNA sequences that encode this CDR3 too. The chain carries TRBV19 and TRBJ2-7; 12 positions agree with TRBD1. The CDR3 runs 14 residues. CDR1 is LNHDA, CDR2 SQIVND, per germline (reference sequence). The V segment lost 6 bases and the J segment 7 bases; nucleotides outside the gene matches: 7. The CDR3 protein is CASSPGQGAVEQYF. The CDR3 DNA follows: TGTGCCAGTAGCCCGGGACAGGGGGCTGTTGAGCAGTACTTC. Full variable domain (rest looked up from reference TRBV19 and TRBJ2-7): DGGITQSPKYLFRKEGQNVTLSCEQNLNHDAMYWYRQDPGQGLRLIYYSQIVNDFQKGDIAEGYSVSREKKESFPLTVTSAQKNPTAFYLCASSPGQGAVEQYFGPGTRLTVT.

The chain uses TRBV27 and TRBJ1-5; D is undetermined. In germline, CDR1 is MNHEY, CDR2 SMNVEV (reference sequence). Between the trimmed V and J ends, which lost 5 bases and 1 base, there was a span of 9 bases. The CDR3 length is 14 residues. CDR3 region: CASSPIGSNQPQHF. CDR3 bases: TGTGCCAGCAGTCCCATAGGGAGCAATCAGCCCCAGCATTTT.

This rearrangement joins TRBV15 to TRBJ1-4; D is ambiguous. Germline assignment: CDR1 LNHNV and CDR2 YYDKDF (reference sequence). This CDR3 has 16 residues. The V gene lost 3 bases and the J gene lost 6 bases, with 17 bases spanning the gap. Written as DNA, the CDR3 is TGTGCCACCAGCAGGGACGGACTCAGCGGGGATGAAAAACTGTTTTTT. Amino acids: CATSRDGLSGDEKLFF.

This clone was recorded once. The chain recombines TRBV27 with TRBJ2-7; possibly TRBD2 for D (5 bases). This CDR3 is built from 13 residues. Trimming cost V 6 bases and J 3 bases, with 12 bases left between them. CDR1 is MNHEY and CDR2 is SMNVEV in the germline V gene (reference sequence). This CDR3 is CASRMDGDYEQYF. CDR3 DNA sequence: TGTGCCAGCAGAATGGACGGGGACTACGAGCAGTACTTC.

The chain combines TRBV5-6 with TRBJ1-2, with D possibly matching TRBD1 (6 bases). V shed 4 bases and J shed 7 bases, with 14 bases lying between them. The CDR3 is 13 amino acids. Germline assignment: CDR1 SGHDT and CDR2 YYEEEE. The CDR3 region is CASSTEVRGGYTF. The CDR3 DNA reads TGTGCCAGCAGCACAGAGGTCAGGGGTGGCTACACCTTC.

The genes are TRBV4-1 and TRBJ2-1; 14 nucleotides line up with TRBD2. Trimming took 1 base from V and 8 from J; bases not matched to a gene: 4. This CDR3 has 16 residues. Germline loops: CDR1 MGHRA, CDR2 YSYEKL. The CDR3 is CASSQVGTSGSYEQFF. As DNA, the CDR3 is TGCGCCAGCAGCCAAGTGGGGACTAGCGGGAGCTATGAGCAGTTCTTC.

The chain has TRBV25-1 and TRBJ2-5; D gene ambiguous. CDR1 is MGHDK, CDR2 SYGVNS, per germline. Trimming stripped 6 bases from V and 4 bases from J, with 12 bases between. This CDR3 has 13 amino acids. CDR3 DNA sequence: TGTGCCAGCAGCACGAGTATCGGAGAGACCCAGTACTTC. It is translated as CASSTSIGETQYF.

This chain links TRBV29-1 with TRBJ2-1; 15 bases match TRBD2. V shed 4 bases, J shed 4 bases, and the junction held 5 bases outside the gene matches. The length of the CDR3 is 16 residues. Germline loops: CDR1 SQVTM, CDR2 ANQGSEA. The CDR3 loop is CSVGGTSGRLYNEQFF. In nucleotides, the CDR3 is TGCAGCGTTGGAGGGACTAGCGGGAGGCTATACAATGAGCAGTTCTTC.

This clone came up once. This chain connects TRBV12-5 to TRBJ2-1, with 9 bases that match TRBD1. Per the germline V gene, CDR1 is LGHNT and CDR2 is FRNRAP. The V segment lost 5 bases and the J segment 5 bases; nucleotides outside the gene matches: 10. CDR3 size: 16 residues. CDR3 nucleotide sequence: TGTGCTAGTGGTGGGGGGACAGGGACGCTCAACAATGAGCAGTTCTTC. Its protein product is CASGGGTGTLNNEQFF.

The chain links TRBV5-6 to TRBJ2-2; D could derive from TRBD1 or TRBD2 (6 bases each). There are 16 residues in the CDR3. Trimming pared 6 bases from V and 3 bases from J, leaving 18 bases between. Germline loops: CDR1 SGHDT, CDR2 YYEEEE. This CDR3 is CASTLEGGLYTGELFF. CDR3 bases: TGTGCCAGCACCCTCGAGGGGGGCCTGTACACCGGGGAGCTGTTTTTT.

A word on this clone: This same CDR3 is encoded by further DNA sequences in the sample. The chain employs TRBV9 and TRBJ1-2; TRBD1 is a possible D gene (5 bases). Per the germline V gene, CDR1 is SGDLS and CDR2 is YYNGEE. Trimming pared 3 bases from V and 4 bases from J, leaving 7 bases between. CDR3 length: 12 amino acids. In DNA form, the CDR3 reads TGTGCCAGCAGCGCCGGGGGCTATGGCTACACCTTC. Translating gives CASSAGGYGYTF.

The CDR3 coding sequence is TGTGCCAGCAGCTTAGCGCAGGGGAAATTCTACGAGCAGTACTTC. As protein: CASSLAQGKFYEQYF. The V call is TRBV7-9, the J call TRBJ2-7; possible D gene TRBD1, 6 bases. CDR1 SEHNR and CDR2 FQNEAQ come from the germline V gene (reference sequence). V was clipped by 0 bases and J by 3 bases, with 12 bases between them. The CDR3 loop spans 15 amino acids.

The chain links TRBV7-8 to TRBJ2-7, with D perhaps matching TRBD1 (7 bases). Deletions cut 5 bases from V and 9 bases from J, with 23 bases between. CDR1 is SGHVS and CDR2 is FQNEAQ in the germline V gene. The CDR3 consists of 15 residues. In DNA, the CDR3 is TGTGCCAGCAGCGCGGAGGGGACAGTCTACGATGGGCAGTACTTC. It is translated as CASSAEGTVYDGQYF. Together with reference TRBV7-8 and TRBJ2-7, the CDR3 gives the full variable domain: GAGVSQSPRYKVAKRGQDVALRCDPISGHVSLFWYQQALGQGPEFLTYFQNEAQLDKSGLPSDRFFAERPEGSVSTLKIQRTQQEDSAVYLCASSAEGTVYDGQYFGPGTRLTVT.

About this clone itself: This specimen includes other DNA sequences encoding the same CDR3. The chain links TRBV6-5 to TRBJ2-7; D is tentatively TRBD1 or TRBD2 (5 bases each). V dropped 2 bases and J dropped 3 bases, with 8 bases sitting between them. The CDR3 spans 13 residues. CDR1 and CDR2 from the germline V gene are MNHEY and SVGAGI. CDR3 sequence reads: CASSYGGFYEQYF. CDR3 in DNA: TGTGCCAGCAGTTACGGGGGTTTCTACGAGCAGTACTTC.

For the CDR3, the DNA is TGCGCCAGCAGCCCTCAAGGGGGGACTAATGAAAAACTGTTTTTT. Amino acid sequence: CASSPQGGTNEKLFF. This chain uses TRBV4-3 with TRBJ1-4, with D possibly being TRBD1 (6 bases). Germline CDR1 reads LGHNA; CDR2 reads YSLEER. This CDR3 is built from 15 residues. V shed 4 bases and J shed 2 bases, with 11 bases lying between them.

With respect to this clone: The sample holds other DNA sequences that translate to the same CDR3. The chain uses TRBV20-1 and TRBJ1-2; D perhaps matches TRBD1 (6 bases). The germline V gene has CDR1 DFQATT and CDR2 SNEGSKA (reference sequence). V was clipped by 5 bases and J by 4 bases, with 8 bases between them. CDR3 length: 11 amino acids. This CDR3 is CSAPDSYGYTF. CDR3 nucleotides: TGCAGTGCTCCGGACAGCTATGGCTACACCTTC.

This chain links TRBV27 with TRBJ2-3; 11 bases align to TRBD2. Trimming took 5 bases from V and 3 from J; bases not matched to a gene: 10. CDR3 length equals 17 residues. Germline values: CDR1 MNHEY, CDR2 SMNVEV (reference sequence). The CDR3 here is CASSLYLAGGPTDTQYF. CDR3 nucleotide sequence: TGTGCCAGCAGTCTGTATTTAGCGGGAGGGCCAACAGATACGCAGTATTTT.

The CDR3 spells CAWTTRVGGLAGVSTDTQYF. In nucleotides, the CDR3 is TGTGCCTGGACCACAAGGGTCGGGGGACTAGCGGGAGTGTCGACAGATACGCAGTATTTT. The gene calls are TRBV30 and TRBJ2-3; 14 bases fit TRBD2. This CDR3 has 20 amino acids. Germline CDR1 GTSNPN, CDR2 SVGIG (reference sequence). The V and J ends lost 4 bases and 3 bases, in that order; junction bases with no gene match: 18.

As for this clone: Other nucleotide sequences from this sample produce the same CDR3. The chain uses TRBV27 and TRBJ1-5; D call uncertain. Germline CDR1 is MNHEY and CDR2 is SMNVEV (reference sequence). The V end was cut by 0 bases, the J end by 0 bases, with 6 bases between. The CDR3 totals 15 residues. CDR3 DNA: TGTGCCAGCAGTTTATCAAGTTATAGCAATCAGCCCCAGCATTTT. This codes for CASSLSSYSNQPQHF.

CDR3 loop: CASSPMPGANVLTF. CDR3 DNA sequence: TGTGCCAGCAGCCCTATGCCTGGGGCCAACGTCCTGACTTTC. V is TRBV6-5 and J is TRBJ2-6; D uncertain. This CDR3 spans 14 amino acids. CDR1 and CDR2 (germline): MNHEY, SVGAGI. V was shortened by 6 bases and J by 2 bases, with 8 bases between the two germline ends.

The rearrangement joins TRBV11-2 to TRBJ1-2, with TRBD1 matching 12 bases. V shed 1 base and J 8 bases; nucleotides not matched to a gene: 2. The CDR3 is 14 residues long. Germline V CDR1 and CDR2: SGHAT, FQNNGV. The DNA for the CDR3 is TGTGCCAGCAGCTTAGGGGACAGGGGGCGCGGCTACACCTTC. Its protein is CASSLGDRGRGYTF.

The CDR3 is CASSQDPTGTEAFF. The DNA of the CDR3 is TGCGCCAGCAGCCAAGATCCGACCGGTACTGAAGCTTTCTTT. This chain uses TRBV4-3 with TRBJ1-1; D gene unclear. CDR1 is LGHNA, CDR2 YSLEER, per germline. Trimming pared 0 bases from V and 5 bases from J, leaving 10 bases between. CDR3 length: 14 amino acids.

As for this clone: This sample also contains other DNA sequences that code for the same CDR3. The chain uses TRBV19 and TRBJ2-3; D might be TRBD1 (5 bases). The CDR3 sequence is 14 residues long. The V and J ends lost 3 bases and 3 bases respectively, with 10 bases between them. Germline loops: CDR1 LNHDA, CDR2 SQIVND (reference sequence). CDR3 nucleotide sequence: TGTGCCAGTAGTATCCGGCAGGGAACAGATACGCAGTATTTT. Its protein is CASSIRQGTDTQYF.

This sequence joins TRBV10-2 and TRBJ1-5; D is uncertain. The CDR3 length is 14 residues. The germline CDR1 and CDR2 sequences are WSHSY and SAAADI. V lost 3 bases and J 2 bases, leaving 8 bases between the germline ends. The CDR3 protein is CASSETRGNQPQHF. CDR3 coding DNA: TGCGCCAGCAGTGAAACGAGGGGCAATCAGCCCCAGCATTTT.

CDR3 amino acids: CASSVDRGLDYEQYF. The CDR3 DNA reads TGTGCCAGCAGCGTCGACAGGGGCCTCGACTACGAGCAGTACTTC. The chain combines TRBV11-2 with TRBJ2-7, with 8 nucleotides matching TRBD1. Germline trimming cut 5 bases from V and 3 bases from J; bases unmatched to any gene: 9. Germline loops: CDR1 SGHAT, CDR2 FQNNGV. This CDR3 has 15 amino acids.